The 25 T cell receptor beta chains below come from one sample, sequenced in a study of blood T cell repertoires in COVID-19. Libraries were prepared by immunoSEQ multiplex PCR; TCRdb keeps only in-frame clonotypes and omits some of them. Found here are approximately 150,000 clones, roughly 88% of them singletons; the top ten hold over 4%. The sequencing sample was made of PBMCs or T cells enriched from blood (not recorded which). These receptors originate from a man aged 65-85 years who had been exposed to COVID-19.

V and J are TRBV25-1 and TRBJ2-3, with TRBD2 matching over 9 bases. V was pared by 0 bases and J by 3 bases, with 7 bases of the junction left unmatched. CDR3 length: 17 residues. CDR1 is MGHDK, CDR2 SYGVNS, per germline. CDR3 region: CASSEYASGKGTDTQYF. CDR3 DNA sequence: TGTGCCAGCAGTGAATACGCTAGCGGGAAGGGGACAGATACGCAGTATTTT. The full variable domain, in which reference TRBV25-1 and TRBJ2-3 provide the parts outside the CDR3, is EADIYQTPRYLVIGTGKKITLECSQTMGHDKMYWYQQDPGMELHLIHYSYGVNSTEKGDLSSESTVSRIRTEHFPLTLESARPSHTSQYLCASSEYASGKGTDTQYFGPGTRLTVL.

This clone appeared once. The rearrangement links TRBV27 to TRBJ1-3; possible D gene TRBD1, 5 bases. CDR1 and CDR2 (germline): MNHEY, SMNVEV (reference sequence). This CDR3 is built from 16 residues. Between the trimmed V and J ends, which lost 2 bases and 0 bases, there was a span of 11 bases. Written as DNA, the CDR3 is TGTGCCAGCAGTTTAGTTCCCGGGGGCTCTGGAAACACCATATATTTT. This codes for CASSLVPGGSGNTIYF.

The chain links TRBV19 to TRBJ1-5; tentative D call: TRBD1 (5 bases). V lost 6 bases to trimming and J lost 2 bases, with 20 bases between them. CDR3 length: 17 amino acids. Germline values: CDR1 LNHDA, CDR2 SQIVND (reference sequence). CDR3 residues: CASRPATGAVGNQPQHF. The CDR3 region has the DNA TGTGCCAGTAGGCCTGCTACAGGCGCGGTAGGCAATCAGCCCCAGCATTTT. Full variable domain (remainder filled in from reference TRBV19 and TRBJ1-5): DGGITQSPKYLFRKEGQNVTLSCEQNLNHDAMYWYRQDPGQGLRLIYYSQIVNDFQKGDIAEGYSVSREKKESFPLTVTSAQKNPTAFYLCASRPATGAVGNQPQHFGDGTRLSIL.

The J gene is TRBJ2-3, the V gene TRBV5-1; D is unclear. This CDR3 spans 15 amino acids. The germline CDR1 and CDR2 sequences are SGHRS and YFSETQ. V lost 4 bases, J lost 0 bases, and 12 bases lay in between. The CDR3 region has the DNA TGCGCCAGCAGCCCGGAAATAGCTAGCACAGATACGCAGTATTTT. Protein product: CASSPEIASTDTQYF.

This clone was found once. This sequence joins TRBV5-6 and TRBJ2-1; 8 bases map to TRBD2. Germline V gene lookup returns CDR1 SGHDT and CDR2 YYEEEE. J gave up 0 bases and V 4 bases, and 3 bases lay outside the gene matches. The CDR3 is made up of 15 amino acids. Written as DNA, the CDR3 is TGTGCCAGCAGCCCTCGGGGGGGCTCCTACAATGAGCAGTTCTTC. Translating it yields CASSPRGGSYNEQFF.

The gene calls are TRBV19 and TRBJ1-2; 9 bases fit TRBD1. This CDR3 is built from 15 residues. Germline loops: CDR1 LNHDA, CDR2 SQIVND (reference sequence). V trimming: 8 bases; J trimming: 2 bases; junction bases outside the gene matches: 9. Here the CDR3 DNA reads TGTGCCAGTGGACGTAGGACAGGGGCAAACTATGGCTACACCTTC. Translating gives CASGRRTGANYGYTF.

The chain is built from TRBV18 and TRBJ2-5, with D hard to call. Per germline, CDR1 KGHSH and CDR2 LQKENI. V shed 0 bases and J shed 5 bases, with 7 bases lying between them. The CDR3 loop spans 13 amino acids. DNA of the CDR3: TGTGCCAGCTCACCACCGGTTCAGGAGACCCAGTACTTC. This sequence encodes CASSPPVQETQYF.

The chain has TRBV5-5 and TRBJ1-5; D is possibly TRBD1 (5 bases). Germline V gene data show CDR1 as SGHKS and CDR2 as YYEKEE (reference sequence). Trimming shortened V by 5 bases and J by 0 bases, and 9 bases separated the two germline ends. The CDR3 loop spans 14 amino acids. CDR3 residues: CASSSGYSNQPQHF. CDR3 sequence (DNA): TGTGCCAGCAGTTCAGGGTATAGCAATCAGCCCCAGCATTTT.

CDR3 sequence (DNA): TGTGCCAGCAGCCAACGTACTAACTATGGCTACACCTTC. It yields the protein CASSQRTNYGYTF. V usage is TRBV3-1 (or the pseudogene TRBV3-2) and J usage is TRBJ1-2; D gene ambiguous. The CDR3 extends over 13 amino acids. Germline V gives CDR1 LGHDT, CDR2 YNNKEL (reference sequence). The ends were cut back, 2 bases at V and 0 bases at J, with 4 bases in the middle.

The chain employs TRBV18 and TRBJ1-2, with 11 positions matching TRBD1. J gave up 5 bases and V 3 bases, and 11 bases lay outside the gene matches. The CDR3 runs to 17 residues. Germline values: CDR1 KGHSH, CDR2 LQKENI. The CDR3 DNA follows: TGTGCCAGCTCACCTCCCAGGGGGACAGGGGGACCATATGGCTACACCTTC. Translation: CASSPPRGTGGPYGYTF.

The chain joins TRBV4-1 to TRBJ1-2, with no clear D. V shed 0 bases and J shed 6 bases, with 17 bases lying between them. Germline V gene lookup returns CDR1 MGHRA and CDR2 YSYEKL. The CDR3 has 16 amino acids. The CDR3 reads CASSQEGVELKDGYTF. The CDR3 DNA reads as TGCGCCAGCAGCCAAGAAGGAGTCGAATTAAAAGATGGCTACACCTTC.

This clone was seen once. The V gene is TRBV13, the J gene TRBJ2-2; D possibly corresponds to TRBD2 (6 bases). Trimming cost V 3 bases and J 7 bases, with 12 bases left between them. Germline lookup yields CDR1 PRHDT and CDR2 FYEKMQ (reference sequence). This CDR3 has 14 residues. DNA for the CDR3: TGTGCCAGCAGCTTTAACCGGGGGAGCGGGGAGCTGTTTTTT. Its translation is CASSFNRGSGELFF. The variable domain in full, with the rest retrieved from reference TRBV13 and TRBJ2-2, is AAGVIQSPRHLIKEKRETATLKCYPIPRHDTVYWYQQGPGQDPQFLISFYEKMQSDKGSIPDRFSAQQFSDYHSELNMSSLELGDSALYFCASSFNRGSGELFFGEGSRLTVL.

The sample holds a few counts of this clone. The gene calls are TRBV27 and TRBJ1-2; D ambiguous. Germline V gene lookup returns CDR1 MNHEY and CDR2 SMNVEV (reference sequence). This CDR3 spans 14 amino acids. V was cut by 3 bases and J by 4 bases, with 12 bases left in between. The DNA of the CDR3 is TGTGCCAGCAGTTTCCGGGAAATTGGCTATGGCTACACCTTC. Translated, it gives CASSFREIGYGYTF.

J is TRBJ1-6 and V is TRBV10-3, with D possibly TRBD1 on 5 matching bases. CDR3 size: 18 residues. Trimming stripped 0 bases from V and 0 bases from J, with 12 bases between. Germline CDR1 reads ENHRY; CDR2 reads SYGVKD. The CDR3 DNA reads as TGTGCCATCAGTGAGTCAGAGACAGCAAGCTCCTATAATTCACCCCTCCACTTT. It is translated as CAISESETASSYNSPLHF.

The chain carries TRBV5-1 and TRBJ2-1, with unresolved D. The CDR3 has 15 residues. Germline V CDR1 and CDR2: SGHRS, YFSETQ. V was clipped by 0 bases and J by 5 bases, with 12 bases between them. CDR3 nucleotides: TGCGCCAGCAGCTTGGCCCCCGGCGGCCACAATGAGCAGTTCTTC. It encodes CASSLAPGGHNEQFF.

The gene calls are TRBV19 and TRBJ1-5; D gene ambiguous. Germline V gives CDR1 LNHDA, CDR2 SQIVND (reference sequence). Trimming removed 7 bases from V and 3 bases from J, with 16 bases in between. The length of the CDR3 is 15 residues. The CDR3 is CASTFQSRNNQPQHF. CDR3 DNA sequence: TGTGCCAGTACCTTTCAGAGCAGGAACAATCAGCCCCAGCATTTT. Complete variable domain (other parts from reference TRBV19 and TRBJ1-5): DGGITQSPKYLFRKEGQNVTLSCEQNLNHDAMYWYRQDPGQGLRLIYYSQIVNDFQKGDIAEGYSVSREKKESFPLTVTSAQKNPTAFYLCASTFQSRNNQPQHFGDGTRLSIL.

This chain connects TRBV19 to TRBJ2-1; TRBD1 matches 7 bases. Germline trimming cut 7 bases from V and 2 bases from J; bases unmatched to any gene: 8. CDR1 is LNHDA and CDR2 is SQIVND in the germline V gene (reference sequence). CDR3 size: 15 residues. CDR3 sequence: CASTSGGSAYNEQFF. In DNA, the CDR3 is TGTGCCAGTACCTCAGGGGGAAGCGCCTACAATGAGCAGTTCTTC.

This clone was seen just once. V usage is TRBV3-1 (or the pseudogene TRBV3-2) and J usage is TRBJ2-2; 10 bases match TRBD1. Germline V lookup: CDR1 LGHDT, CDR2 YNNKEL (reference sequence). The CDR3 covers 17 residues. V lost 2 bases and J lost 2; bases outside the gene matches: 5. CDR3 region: CASSQLSTGGNTGELFF. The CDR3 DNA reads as TGTGCCAGCAGCCAACTTTCGACAGGGGGCAACACCGGGGAGCTGTTTTTT.

The CDR3: CASSLAHSGLSTDTQYF. The CDR3 DNA follows: TGTGCCAGCAGCTTAGCGCATTCAGGGCTTAGCACAGATACGCAGTATTTT. The J gene is TRBJ2-3, the V gene TRBV7-6; a weak D match, TRBD1 (5 bases). CDR1 SGHVS and CDR2 FNYEAQ come from the germline V gene. The CDR3 consists of 17 residues. V dropped 0 bases and J dropped 0 bases, with 13 bases sitting between them.

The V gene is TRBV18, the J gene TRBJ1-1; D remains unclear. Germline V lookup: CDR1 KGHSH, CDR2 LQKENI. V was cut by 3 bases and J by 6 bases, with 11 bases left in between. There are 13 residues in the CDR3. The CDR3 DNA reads TGTGCCAGCTCACCGGCGGGTAATGCTGAAGCTTTCTTT. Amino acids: CASSPAGNAEAFF. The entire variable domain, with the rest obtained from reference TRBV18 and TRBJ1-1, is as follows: NAGVMQNPRHLVRRRGQEARLRCSPMKGHSHVYWYRQLPEEGLKFMVYLQKENIIDESGMPKERFSAEFPKEGPSILRIQQVVRGDSAAYFCASSPAGNAEAFFGQGTRLTVV.

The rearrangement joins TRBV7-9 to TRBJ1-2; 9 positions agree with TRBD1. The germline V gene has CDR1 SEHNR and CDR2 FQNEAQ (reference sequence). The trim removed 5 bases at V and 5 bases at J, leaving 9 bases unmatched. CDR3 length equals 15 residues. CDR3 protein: CASSTSGTGTYGYTF. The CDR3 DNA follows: TGTGCCAGCAGCACCTCCGGGACAGGGACGTATGGCTACACCTTC.

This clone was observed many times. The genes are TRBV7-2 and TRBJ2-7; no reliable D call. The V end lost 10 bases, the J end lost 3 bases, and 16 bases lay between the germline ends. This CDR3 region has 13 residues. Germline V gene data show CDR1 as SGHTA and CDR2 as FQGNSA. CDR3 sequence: CANLYSNHYEQYF. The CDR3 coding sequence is TGTGCCAACCTTTACAGCAACCACTACGAGCAGTACTTC. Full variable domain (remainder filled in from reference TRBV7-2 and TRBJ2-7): GAGVSQSPSNKVTEKGKDVELRCDPISGHTALYWYRQSLGQGLEFLIYFQGNSAPDKSGLPSDRFSAERTGGSVSTLTIQRTQQEDSAVYLCANLYSNHYEQYFGPGTRLTVT.

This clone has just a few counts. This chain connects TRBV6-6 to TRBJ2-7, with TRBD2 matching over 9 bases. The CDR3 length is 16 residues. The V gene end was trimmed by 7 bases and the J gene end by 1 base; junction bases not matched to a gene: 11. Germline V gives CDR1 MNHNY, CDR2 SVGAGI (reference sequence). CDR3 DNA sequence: TGTGCCAGCACCCTTTTAGGGCGGGAGGGATCCTACGAGCAGTACTTC. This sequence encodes CASTLLGREGSYEQYF.

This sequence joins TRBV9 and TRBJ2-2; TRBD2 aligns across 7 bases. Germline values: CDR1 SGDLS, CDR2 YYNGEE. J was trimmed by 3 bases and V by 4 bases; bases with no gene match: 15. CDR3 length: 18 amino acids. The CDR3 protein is CASSSQLGTRGDTGELFF. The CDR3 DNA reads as TGTGCCAGCAGCTCCCAACTTGGGACTCGGGGGGACACCGGGGAGCTGTTTTTT.

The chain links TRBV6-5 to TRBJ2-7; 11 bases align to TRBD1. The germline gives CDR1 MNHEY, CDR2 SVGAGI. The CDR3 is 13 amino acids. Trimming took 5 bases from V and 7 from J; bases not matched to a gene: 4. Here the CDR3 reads CASSQRDRGEQYF. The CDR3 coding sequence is TGTGCCAGCAGTCAACGGGACAGGGGGGAGCAGTACTTC.